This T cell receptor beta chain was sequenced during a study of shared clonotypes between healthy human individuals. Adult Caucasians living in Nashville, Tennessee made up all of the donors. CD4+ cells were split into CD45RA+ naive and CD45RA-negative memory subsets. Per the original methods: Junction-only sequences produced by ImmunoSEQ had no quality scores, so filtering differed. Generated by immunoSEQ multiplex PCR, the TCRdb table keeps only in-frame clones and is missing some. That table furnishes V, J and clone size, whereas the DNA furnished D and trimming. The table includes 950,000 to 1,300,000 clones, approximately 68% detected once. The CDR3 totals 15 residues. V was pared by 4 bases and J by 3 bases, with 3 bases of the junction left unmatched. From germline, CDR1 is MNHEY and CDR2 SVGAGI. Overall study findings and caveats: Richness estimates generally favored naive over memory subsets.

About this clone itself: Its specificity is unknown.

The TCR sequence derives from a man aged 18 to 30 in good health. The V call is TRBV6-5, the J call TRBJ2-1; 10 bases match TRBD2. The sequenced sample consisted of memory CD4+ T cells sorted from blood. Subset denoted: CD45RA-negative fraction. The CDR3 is CASSLTSGYYNEQFF. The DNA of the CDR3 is TGTGCCAGCAGTTTGACTAGCGGGTACTACAATGAGCAGTTCTTC.